The present T cell receptor beta chain was sequenced within a study of identical twins. Turning to this clonotype: Its antigen is undetermined.

Study-wide findings and caveats: The conclusions drew on cross-sectional statistical analysis instead of tracking the same donors.

Deletions cut 0 bases from V and 0 bases from J, with 11 bases between. Germline V gives CDR1 MDHEN, CDR2 SYDVKM. CDR3 length equals 16 residues. TCRdb independently ran MiXCR on the 5' RACE reads; one entry per CDR3 protein. The sample has 700,000 to 950,000 distinct CDR3 sequences, 9% to 15% seen once. The same specimen was also included in a second study, on yellow fever vaccine responses in identical twins. That paper notes: Twins' vaccine T cell response reportedly gave the appearance of partial convergence and partial personalization.

The sample comprised PBMCs. V usage is TRBV28 and J usage is TRBJ1-1; D not certain. The TCR comes from a young woman in good health. The CDR3 region is CASSLWSRYMNTEAFF. In DNA, the CDR3 is TGTGCCAGCAGTTTATGGTCAAGGTATATGAACACTGAAGCTTTCTTT. The variable domain in full, completed from reference TRBV28 and TRBJ1-1, reads DVKVTQSSRYLVKRTGEKVFLECVQDMDHENMFWYRQDPGLGLRLIYFSYDVKMKEKGDIPEGYSVSREKKERFSLILESASTNQTSMYLCASSLWSRYMNTEAFFGQGTRLTVV.